The present entry profiles one T cell receptor (beta chain) with its context. It has no known antigen specificity. One base away there is no much larger clone; base qualities are not given. This specimen's time point label, per the study, means: newly diagnosed, previously untreated cHL patient sample. To serve as a comparison group for the relapsed/refractory trial patients, PBMCs were sequenced from patients with newly diagnosed, previously untreated classical Hodgkin lymphoma. After peripheral blood was drawn into 8 mL Vacutainer Cell Preparation Tubes, PBMCs were isolated by centrifugation and then cryopreserved. There are 15 amino acids in the CDR3, from cysteine to phenylalanine inclusive. CDR3 DNA is the only sequence kept; it has 45 bases, read in frame from the first base. Between the V and J ends, shortened by 5 bases and 5 bases respectively, the junction contains 19 bases. The germline V gene yields SGDLS for CDR1 and YYNGEE for CDR2.

The record originates from a study of PD-1 blockade in classical Hodgkin lymphoma (dated by TCRdb to 2020 to 2021). The study in broad terms: The study used TCR beta sequencing and CyTOF to define a peripheral blood immune signature of response to PD-1 blockade in classical Hodgkin lymphoma. Study-wide findings and limitations: The study was restricted to a single clinical trial cohort, and the causes of repertoire differences, possibly disease activity or prior therapy, were left undefined. Baseline TCR diversity was reported as lower in newly diagnosed patients than in healthy donors, and lower still in relapsed/refractory patients.

The Qiagen DNeasy kit was used to extract genomic DNA both from unsorted PBMCs and from the negatively selected CD4+ and CD8+ fractions. TCR beta CDR3 regions were amplified by immunoSEQ multiplex PCR using primers annealing to V and J segments. Amplification bias was minimized using a synthetic immune receptor repertoire, and residual bias was removed computationally after sequencing. Regarding the original processing steps: Custom Python scripts were used to quantify repertoire diversity as the Shannon entropy index. The unsorted, CD4+ and CD8+ repertoires were each analyzed separately, with the exception of combined analyses, where CD4+ and CD8+ sequences were merged in silico. Not all clones reach the TCRdb copy of this immuneACCESS table, which keeps in-frame sequences only. Checked studies attribute under half of the gap to unresolved V genes and leave the rest unexplained. D and trimming come from the DNA, and the V and J calls and clone size come from that table. The sample has tens of thousands of clones on record, 93% of them singletons. The ten largest make up about 2.6% of the sample.

Recombination linked TRBV9 to TRBJ2-5, with TRBD1 tentatively as D gene (6 bases match). The material sequenced was peripheral blood mononuclear cells (PBMCs). This receptor was obtained from a human donor with classical Hodgkin lymphoma. The CDR3 reads as follows: CASSRDVGAGETQYF. The sequenced DNA: TGTGCCAGCAGTCGAGATGTGGGGGCCGGGGAGACCCAGTACTTC.